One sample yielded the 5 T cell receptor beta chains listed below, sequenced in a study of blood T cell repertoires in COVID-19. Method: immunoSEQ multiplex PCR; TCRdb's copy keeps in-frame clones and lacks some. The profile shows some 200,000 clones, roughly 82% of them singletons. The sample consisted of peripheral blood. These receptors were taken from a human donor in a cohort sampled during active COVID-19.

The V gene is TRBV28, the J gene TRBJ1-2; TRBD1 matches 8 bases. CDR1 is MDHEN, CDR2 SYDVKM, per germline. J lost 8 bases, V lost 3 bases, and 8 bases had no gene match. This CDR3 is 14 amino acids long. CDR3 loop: CASSFLSGDRGYTF. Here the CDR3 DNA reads TGTGCCAGCAGTTTCCTTTCGGGGGACAGGGGCTACACCTTC.

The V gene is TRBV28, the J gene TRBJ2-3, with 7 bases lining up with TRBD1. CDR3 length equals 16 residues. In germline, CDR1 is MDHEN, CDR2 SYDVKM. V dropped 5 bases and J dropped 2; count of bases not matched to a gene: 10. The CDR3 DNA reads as TGTGCCAGCAGTCCACAGGGGTTACCAAACACAGATACGCAGTATTTT. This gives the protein CASSPQGLPNTDTQYF.

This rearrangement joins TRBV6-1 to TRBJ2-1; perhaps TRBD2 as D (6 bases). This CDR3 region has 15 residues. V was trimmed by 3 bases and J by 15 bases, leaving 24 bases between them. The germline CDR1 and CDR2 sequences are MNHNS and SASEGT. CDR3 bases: TGTGCCAGCAGTGATCACGTTAGCGGAGGGTATTCACGGTTCTTC. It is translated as CASSDHVSGGYSRFF.

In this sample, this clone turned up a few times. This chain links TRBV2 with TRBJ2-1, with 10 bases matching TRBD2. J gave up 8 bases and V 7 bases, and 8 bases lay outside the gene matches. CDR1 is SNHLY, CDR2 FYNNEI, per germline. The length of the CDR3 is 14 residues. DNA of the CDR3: TGTGCCAGCAAGGAGACTAGCGGGCACTATGAGCAGTTCTTC. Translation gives CASKETSGHYEQFF.

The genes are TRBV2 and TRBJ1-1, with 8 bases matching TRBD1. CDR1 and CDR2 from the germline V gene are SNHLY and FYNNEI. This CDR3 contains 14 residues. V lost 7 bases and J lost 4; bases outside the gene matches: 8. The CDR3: CASNQQGVTTEAFF. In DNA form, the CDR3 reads TGTGCCAGCAACCAACAGGGGGTGACCACTGAAGCTTTCTTT.